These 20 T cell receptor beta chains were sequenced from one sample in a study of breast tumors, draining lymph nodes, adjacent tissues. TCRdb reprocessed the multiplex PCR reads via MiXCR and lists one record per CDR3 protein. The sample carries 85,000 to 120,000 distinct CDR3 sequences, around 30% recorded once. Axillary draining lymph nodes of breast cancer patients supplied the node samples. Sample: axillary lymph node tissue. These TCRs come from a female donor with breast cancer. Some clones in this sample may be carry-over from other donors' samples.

The CDR3 spells CASSVTSGGFNEQFF. CDR3 DNA sequence: TGTGCCAGCAGTGTGACTAGCGGGGGATTCAATGAGCAGTTCTTC. The rearrangement links TRBV27 to TRBJ2-1; 12 positions agree with TRBD2. Germline assignment: CDR1 MNHEY and CDR2 SMNVEV (reference sequence). The CDR3 has 15 amino acids. Trimming cost V 5 bases and J 6 bases; bases outside gene matches: 5.

The CDR3 sequence is CSVDRTQIPQETQYF. CDR3 in DNA: TGCAGCGTGGACAGGACGCAAATCCCTCAAGAGACCCAGTACTTC. The rearrangement joins TRBV29-1 to TRBJ2-5; TRBD1 matches 7 bases. With V trimmed by 6 bases and J by 2 bases, 12 bases remained unmatched. CDR3 length: 15 amino acids. Germline lookup yields CDR1 SQVTM and CDR2 ANQGSEA.

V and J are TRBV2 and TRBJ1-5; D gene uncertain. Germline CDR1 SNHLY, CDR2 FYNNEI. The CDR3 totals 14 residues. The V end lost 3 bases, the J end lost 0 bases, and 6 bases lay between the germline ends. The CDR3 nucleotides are TGTGCCAGCAGTGAGGCTTATAGCAATCAGCCCCAGCATTTT. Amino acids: CASSEAYSNQPQHF.

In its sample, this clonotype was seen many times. CDR3 DNA sequence: TGCAGTGCTAGAGATTTCATGGGAGGGATGGGCTATGGCTACACCTTC. Translation gives CSARDFMGGMGYGYTF. This chain uses TRBV20-1 with TRBJ1-2; D gene unclear. Germline assignment: CDR1 DFQATT and CDR2 SNEGSKA (reference sequence). The ends were cut back, 0 bases at V and 4 bases at J, with 18 bases in the middle. The CDR3 totals 16 residues.

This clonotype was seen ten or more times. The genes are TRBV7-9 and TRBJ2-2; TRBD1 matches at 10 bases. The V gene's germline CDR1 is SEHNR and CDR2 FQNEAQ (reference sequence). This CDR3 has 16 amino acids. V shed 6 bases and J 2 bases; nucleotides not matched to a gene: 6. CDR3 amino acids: CASRKDRGPNTGELFF. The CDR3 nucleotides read TGTGCCAGCAGGAAAGACAGGGGGCCTAACACCGGGGAGCTGTTTTTT.

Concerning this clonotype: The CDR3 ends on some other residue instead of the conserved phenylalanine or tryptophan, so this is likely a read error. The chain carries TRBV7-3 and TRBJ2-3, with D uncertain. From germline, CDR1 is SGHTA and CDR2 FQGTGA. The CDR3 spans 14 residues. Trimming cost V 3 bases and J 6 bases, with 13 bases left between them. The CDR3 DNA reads TGTGCCAGCAGCTTGGTGCGGTTCCGGGATACGCAGTATCTT. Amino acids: CASSLVRFRDTQYL.

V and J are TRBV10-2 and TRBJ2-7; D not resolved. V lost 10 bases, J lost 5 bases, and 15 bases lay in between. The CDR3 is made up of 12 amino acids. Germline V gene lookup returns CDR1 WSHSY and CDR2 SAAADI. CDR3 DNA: TGCGCCACCTATCACATGGGCCACGAGCAGTACTTC. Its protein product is CATYHMGHEQYF.

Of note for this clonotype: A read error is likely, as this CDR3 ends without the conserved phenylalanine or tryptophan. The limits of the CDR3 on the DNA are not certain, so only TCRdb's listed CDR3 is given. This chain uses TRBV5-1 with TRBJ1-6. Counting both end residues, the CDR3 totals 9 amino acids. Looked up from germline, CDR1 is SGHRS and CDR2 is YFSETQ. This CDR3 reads CASSRRWSS.

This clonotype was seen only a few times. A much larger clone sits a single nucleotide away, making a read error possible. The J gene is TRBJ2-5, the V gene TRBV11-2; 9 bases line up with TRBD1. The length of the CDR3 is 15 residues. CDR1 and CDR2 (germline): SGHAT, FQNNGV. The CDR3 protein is CASSQGHRGQETRYF. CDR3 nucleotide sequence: TGTGCCAGCAGCCAAGGCCACAGGGGGCAAGAGACCCGGTACTTC.

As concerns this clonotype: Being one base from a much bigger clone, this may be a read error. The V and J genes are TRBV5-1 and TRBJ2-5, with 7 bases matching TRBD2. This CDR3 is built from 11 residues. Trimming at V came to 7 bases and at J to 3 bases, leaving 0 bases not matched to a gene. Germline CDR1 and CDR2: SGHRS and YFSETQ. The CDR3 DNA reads TGCGCCAGCGGGGGGGAAGAGACCCAGTACTTC. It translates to CASGGEETQYF. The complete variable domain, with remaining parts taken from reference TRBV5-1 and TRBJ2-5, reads KAGVTQTPRYLIKTRGQQVTLSCSPISGHRSVSWYQQTPGQGLQFLFEYFSETQRNKGNFPGRFSGRQFSNSRSEMNVSTLELGDSALYLCASGGEETQYFGPGTRLLVL.

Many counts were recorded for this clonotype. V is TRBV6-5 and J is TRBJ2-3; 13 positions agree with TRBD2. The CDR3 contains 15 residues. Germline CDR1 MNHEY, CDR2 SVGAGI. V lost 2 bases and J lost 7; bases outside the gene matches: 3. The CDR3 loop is CASSYRLAGGYTQYF. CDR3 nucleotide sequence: TGTGCCAGCAGTTACAGACTAGCGGGAGGATATACGCAGTATTTT.

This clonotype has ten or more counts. The CDR3 loop is CASSQDPGQGGQPQHF. In nucleotides, the CDR3 is TGTGCCAGCAGCCAAGATCCGGGACAGGGAGGTCAGCCCCAGCATTTT. The chain has TRBV4-2 and TRBJ1-5, with 9 bases that match TRBD1. The germline V gene has CDR1 LGHNA and CDR2 YNFKEQ. This CDR3 contains 16 residues. The junction had 6 bases not matched to a gene; V was cut back by 0 bases and J by 6 bases.

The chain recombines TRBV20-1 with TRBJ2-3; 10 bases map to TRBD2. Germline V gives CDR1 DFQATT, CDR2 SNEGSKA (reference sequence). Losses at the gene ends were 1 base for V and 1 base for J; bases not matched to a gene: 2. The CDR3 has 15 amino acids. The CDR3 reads CSARVLAGGTDTQYF. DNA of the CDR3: TGCAGTGCTAGAGTGCTAGCGGGGGGCACAGATACGCAGTATTTT.

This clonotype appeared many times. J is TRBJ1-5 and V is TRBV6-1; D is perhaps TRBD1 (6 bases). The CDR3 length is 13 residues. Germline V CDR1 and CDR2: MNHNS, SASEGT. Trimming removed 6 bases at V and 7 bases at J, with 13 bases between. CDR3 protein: CASSAQGNQPQHF. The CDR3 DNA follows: TGTGCCAGCAGCGCACAGGGAAACCAGCCCCAGCATTTT.

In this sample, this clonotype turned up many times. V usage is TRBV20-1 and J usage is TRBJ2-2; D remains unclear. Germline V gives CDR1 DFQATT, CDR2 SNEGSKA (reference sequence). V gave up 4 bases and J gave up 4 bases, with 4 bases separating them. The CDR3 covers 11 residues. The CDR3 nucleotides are TGCAGTGCTATGGGCACCGGGGAGCTGTTTTTT. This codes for CSAMGTGELFF.

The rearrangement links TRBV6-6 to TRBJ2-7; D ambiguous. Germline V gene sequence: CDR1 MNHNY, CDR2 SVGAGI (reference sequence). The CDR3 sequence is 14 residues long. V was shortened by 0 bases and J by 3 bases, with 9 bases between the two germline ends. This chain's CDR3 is CASSYSGRVYEQYF. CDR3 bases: TGTGCCAGCAGTTACTCAGGCCGGGTCTACGAGCAGTACTTC.

The CDR3 region has the DNA TGTGCCAGAGGTAACGGTGCCAGGGTAGAGACCCAGTACTTC. It specifies CARGNGARVETQYF. The chain joins TRBV10-3 to TRBJ2-5; a possible D gene is TRBD1 (5 bases). CDR3 length: 14 residues. V was clipped by 10 bases and J by 4 bases, with 19 bases between them. Germline lookup yields CDR1 ENHRY and CDR2 SYGVKD.

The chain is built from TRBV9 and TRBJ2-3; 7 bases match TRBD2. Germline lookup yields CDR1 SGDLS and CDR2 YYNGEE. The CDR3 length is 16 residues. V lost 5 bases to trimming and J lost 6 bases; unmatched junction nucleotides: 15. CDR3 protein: CASSAGTTRAVDTQYF. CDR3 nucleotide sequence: TGTGCCAGCAGTGCGGGGACTACCCGGGCAGTGGATACGCAGTATTTT. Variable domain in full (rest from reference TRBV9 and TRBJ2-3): DSGVTQTPKHLITATGQRVTLRCSPRSGDLSVYWYQQSLDQGLQFLIQYYNGEERAKGNILERFSAQQFPDLHSELNLSSLELGDSALYFCASSAGTTRAVDTQYFGPGTRLTVL.

The CDR3 DNA reads as TGCAGCGTTGATCCGTCCGGGACAGAATACAATGAGCAGTTCTTC. Amino acid sequence: CSVDPSGTEYNEQFF. V gene TRBV29-1 combines with J gene TRBJ2-1; 7 bases are shared with TRBD1. CDR3 size: 15 residues. J was trimmed by 4 bases and V by 3 bases; bases with no gene match: 9. Germline-derived CDR1 and CDR2 are SQVTM and ANQGSEA.

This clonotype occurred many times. The CDR3 region has the DNA TGTGCCAGCAGTTTAAGTCGCACAGATACGCAGTATTTT. This sequence encodes CASSLSRTDTQYF. The chain employs TRBV12-3 or TRBV12-4 and TRBJ2-3; no clear D gene. V shed 2 bases and J shed 1 base, with 4 bases lying between them. CDR3 size: 13 residues.